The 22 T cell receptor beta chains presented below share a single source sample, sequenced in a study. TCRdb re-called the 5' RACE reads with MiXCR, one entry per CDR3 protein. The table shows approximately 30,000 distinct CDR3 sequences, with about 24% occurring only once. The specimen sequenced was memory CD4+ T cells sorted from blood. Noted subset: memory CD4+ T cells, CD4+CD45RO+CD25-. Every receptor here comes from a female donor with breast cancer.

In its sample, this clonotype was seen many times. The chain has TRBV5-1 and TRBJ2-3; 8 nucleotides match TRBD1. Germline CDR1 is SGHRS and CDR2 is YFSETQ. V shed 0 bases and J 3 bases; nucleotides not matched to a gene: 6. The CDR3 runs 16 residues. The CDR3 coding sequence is TGCGCCAGCAGCTTGGTTGGACAGGGACTGACAGATACGCAGTATTTT. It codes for CASSLVGQGLTDTQYF.

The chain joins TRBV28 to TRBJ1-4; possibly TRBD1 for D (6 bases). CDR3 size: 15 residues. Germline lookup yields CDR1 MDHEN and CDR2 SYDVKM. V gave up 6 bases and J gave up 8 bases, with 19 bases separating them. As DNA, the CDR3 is TGTGCCAGCAGCGAAGTCGGGGGCGGGGGCGAAAAACTGTTTTTT. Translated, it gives CASSEVGGGGEKLFF.

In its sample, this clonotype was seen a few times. DNA for the CDR3: TGTGCCAGCAGCTTAAAGGGTGGGGACGAGCAGTACTTC. Amino acid sequence: CASSLKGGDEQYF. The rearrangement links TRBV7-3 to TRBJ2-7; no reliable D call. The CDR3 totals 13 residues. The V gene lost 1 base and the J gene lost 5 bases, with 9 bases spanning the gap. The germline V gene has CDR1 SGHTA and CDR2 FQGTGA.

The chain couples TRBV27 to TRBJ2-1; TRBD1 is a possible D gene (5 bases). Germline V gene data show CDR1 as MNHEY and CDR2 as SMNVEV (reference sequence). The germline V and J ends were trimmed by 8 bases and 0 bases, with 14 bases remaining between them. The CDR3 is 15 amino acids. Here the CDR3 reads CASGNRLHSYNEQFF. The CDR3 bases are TGTGCCAGCGGCAACAGGTTACACTCCTACAATGAGCAGTTCTTC.

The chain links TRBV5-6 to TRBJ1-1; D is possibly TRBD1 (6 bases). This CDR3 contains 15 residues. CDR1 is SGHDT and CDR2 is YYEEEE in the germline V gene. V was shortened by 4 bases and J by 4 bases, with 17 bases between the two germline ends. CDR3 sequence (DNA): TGTGCCAGCAGCCACCCCAGGGGAGGGTTCACTGAAGCTTTCTTT. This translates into CASSHPRGGFTEAFF.

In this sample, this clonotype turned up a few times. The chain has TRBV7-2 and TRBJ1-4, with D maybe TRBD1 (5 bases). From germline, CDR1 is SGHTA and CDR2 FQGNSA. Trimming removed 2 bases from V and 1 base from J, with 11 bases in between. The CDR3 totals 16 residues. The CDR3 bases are TGTGCCAGCAGCTTATTGGTGGGGGGAACTAATGAAAAACTGTTTTTT. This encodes CASSLLVGGTNEKLFF.

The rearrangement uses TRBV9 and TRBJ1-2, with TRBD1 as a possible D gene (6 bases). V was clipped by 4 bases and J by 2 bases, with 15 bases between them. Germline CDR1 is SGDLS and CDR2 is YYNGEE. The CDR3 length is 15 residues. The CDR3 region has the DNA TGTGCCAGCAGCCCAGGACAGCGAACGAACTATGGCTACACCTTC. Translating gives CASSPGQRTNYGYTF.

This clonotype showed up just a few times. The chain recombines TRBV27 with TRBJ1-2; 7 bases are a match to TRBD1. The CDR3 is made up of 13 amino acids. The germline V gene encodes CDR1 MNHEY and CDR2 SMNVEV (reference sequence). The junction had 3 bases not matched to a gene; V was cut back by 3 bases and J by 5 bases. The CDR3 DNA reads TGTGCCAGCAGTTTGGGCAGGGGGTATGGCTACACCTTC. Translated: CASSLGRGYGYTF.

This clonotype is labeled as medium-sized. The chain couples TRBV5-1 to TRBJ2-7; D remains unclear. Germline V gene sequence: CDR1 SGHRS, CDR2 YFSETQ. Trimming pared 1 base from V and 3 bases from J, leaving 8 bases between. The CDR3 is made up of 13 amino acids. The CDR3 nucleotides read TGCGCCAGCAGCTTGCGTCTCTACTACGAGCAGTACTTC. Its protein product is CASSLRLYYEQYF.

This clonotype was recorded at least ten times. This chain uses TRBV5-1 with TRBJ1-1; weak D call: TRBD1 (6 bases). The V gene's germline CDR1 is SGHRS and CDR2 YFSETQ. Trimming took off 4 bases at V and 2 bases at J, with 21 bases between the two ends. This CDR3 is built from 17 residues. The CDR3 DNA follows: TGCGCCAGCAGCCTGTGGAGAGCCCCGGACAGCAACACTGAAGCTTTCTTT. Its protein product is CASSLWRAPDSNTEAFF.

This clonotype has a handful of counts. This CDR3 is CASSYGATGGNGYTF. Here the CDR3 DNA reads TGTGCCAGCAGTTATGGGGCGACAGGGGGCAATGGCTACACCTTC. This chain connects TRBV6-5 to TRBJ1-2; 10 nucleotides align to TRBD1. The CDR3 has 15 amino acids. CDR1 and CDR2 (germline): MNHEY, SVGAGI. V shed 3 bases, J shed 6 bases, and the junction held 7 bases outside the gene matches.

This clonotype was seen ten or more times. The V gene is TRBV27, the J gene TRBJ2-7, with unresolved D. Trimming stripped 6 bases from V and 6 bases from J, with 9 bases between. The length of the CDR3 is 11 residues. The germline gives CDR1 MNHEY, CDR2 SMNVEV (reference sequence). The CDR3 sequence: CASRGSSEQYF. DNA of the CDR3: TGTGCCAGCAGAGGGTCGAGCGAGCAGTACTTC.

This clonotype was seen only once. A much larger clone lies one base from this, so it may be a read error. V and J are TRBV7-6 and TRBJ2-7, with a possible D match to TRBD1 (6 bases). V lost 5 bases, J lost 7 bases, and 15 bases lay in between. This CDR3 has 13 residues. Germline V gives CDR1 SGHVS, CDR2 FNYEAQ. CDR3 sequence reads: CASSQGQTNEQYF. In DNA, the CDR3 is TGTGCCAGCAGCCAGGGGCAGACCAATGAGCAGTACTTC. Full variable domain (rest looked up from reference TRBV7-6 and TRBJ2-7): GAGVSQSPRYKVTKRGQDVALRCDPISGHVSLYWYRQALGQGPEFLTYFNYEAQQDKSGLPNDRFSAERPEGSISTLTIQRTEQRDSAMYRCASSQGQTNEQYFGPGTRLTVT.

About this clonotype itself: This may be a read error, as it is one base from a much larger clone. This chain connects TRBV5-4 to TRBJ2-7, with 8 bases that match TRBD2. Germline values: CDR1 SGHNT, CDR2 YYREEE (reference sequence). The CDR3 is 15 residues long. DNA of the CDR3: TGTGCCAGCAGCCCCAACCGGGAGGGGATTTACGAGCGGTACTTC. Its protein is CASSPNREGIYERYF.

The CDR3 sequence: CASSSRGASTDTQYF. Written as DNA, the CDR3 is TGCGCCAGCAGCTCCCGCGGGGCCAGCACAGATACGCAGTATTTT. The chain couples TRBV5-1 to TRBJ2-3; a weak D match, TRBD2 (6 bases). V gave up 3 bases and J gave up 0 bases, with 11 bases separating them. Germline V gene data show CDR1 as SGHRS and CDR2 as YFSETQ. CDR3 length equals 15 residues. The whole variable domain, remainder taken from reference TRBV5-1 and TRBJ2-3, is KAGVTQTPRYLIKTRGQQVTLSCSPISGHRSVSWYQQTPGQGLQFLFEYFSETQRNKGNFPGRFSGRQFSNSRSEMNVSTLELGDSALYLCASSSRGASTDTQYFGPGTRLTVL.

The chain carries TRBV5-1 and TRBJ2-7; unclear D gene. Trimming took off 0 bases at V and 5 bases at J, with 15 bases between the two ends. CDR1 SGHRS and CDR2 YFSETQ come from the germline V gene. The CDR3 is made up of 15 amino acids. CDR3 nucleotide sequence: TGCGCCAGCAGCTTGGGGACCCTCACCTCGAACGAGCAGTACTTC. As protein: CASSLGTLTSNEQYF.

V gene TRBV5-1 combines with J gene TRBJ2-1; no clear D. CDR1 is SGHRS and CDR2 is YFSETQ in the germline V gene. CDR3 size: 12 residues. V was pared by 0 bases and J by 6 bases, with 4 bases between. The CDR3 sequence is CASSLDGNEQFF. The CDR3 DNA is TGCGCCAGCAGCTTGGATGGCAATGAGCAGTTCTTC.

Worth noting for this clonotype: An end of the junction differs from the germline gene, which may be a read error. Here the CDR3 DNA reads TGTGCCGGCAGTTACCCCGGGACAGGGGCCCATGAGCAGTTCTTC. This translates into CAGSYPGTGAHEQFF. This chain uses TRBV6-5 with TRBJ2-1, with 10 nucleotides matching TRBD1. Germline V lookup: CDR1 MNHEY, CDR2 SVGAGI. CDR3 size: 15 residues.

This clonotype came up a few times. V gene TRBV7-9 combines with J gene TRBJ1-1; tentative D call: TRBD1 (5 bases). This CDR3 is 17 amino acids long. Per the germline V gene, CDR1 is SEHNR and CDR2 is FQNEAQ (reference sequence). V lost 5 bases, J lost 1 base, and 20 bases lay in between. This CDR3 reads CASSRRAGEGPNTEAFF. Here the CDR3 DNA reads TGTGCCAGCAGCAGACGGGCGGGGGAAGGTCCGAACACTGAAGCTTTCTTT.

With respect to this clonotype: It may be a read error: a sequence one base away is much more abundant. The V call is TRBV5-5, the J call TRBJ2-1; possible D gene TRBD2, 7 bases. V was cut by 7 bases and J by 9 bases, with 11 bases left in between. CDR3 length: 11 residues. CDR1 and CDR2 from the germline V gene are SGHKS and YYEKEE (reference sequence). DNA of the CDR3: TGTGCCAGCCGGGGGGCAGGTGAGCAGTTCTTC. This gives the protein CASRGAGEQFF.

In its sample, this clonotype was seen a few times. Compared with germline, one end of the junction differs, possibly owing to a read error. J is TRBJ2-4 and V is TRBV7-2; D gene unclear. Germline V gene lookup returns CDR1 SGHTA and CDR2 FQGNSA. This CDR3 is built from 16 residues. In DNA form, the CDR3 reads TGTGCCAGCAGCTTAGTATCCCCCGGAGCCGAAAACATTCAGTACTTC. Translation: CASSLVSPGAENIQYF.

CDR3 in DNA: TGCAGCGCGCTGCCGGGACAGCCTTTTGCAACTAATGAAAAACTGTTTTTT. Its protein is CSALPGQPFATNEKLFF. The rearrangement uses TRBV29-1 and TRBJ1-4; 7 bases are a match to TRBD1. This CDR3 comprises 17 residues. Germline trimming cut 7 bases from V and 0 bases from J; bases unmatched to any gene: 14. Germline V gene sequence: CDR1 SQVTM, CDR2 ANQGSEA. Full variable domain (missing parts from reference TRBV29-1 and TRBJ1-4): SAVISQKPSRDICQRGTSLTIQCQVDSQVTMMFWYRQQPGQSLTLIATANQGSEATYESGFVIDKFPISRPNLTFSTLTVSNMSPEDSSIYLCSALPGQPFATNEKLFFGSGTQLSVL.